This T cell receptor (beta chain) was observed in a study of T cells in tumors after PD-1 blockade. Turning to the study itself: Patients received pembrolizumab 200 mg every 3 weeks or cemiplimab 350 mg every 2 weeks.

Tumor or blood genomic DNA was sequenced, with inputs of about 600 ng to 6,004 ng. Per the germline V gene, CDR1 is SGHTS and CDR2 is YDEGEE. V dropped 0 bases and J dropped 0 bases, with 8 bases sitting between them. The CDR3 contains 15 residues. Using immunoSEQ multiplex PCR, the repertoire was profiled, and TCRdb retains in-frame clones only, with some absent. The sample shows 55,000 to 65,000 clones, roughly 78% of them seen only once. Study results and caveats: Blood contained about two fifths of the tumor's TCR clonotypes.

With respect to this clone: The antigen is not known.

The chain uses TRBV5-8 and TRBJ2-3; D unclear. Here the sequenced sample was PBMCs, taken before anti-PD-1 treatment. This receptor was taken from a human donor with basal cell carcinoma. The CDR3 bases are TGTGCCAGCAGCTTGGCCAGAAGGAGCACAGATACGCAGTATTTT. It specifies CASSLARRSTDTQYF.